Below are 25 T cell receptor beta chains sequenced from a single sample in a study of blood T cell repertoires in COVID-19. Produced via immunoSEQ multiplex PCR; TCRdb's table is partial and in-frame only. The sample shows roughly 140,000 clones, 75% to 85% of them seen only once. Sequences were obtained from peripheral blood. All receptors come from a man aged 50 to 60 with acute or convalescent COVID-19.

V is TRBV12-5 and J is TRBJ1-1, with D maybe TRBD1 (5 bases). The ends were cut back, 4 bases at V and 8 bases at J, with 11 bases in the middle. From germline, CDR1 is LGHNT and CDR2 FRNRAP. This CDR3 has 12 residues. CDR3 residues: CASGSLKGEAFF. The CDR3 DNA reads TGTGCTAGTGGTTCCCTCAAGGGGGAAGCTTTCTTT.

The V call is TRBV6-6, the J call TRBJ2-7; TRBD2 matches 10 bases. V trimming: 1 base; J trimming: 6 bases; junction bases outside the gene matches: 6. The CDR3 runs to 15 residues. Germline CDR1 MNHNY, CDR2 SVGAGI (reference sequence). CDR3 loop: CASSYCLAGVCEQYF. CDR3 nucleotides: TGTGCCAGCAGTTACTGCCTAGCGGGAGTTTGCGAGCAGTACTTC.

The V gene is TRBV19, the J gene TRBJ2-7, with TRBD1 as a possible D gene (5 bases). CDR3 length equals 11 residues. Trimming pared 7 bases from V and 6 bases from J, leaving 10 bases between. Germline CDR1 LNHDA, CDR2 SQIVND (reference sequence). The CDR3 DNA follows: TGTGCCAGTATGTTAAGGGGCGAGCAGTACTTC. The encoded protein is CASMLRGEQYF.

V usage is TRBV13 and J usage is TRBJ2-3; 10 bases agree with TRBD2. V dropped 4 bases and J dropped 2; count of bases not matched to a gene: 9. The CDR3 is made up of 17 amino acids. Germline loops: CDR1 PRHDT, CDR2 FYEKMQ (reference sequence). The CDR3 nucleotides are TGTGCCAGCAGCTCCAGGAGGAGCGGGGGGGACACAGATACGCAGTATTTT. Translating it yields CASSSRRSGGDTDTQYF.

This clone was seen more than once but under ten times. The V call is TRBV25-1, the J call TRBJ1-6; 7 bases map to TRBD1. The V and J ends lost 2 bases and 7 bases, in that order; junction bases with no gene match: 5. Germline-derived CDR1 and CDR2 are MGHDK and SYGVNS. The CDR3 loop spans 15 amino acids. The CDR3 loop is CASSEGHRGNSPLHF. In nucleotides, the CDR3 is TGTGCCAGCAGTGAAGGGCACAGGGGAAATTCACCCCTCCACTTT.

The CDR3 spells CAGSSGVFDEKLFF. The CDR3 coding sequence is TGTGCCGGTTCCTCGGGGGTGTTTGATGAAAAACTGTTTTTT. This chain connects TRBV7-9 to TRBJ1-4, with D possibly being TRBD1 (5 bases). The CDR3 loop spans 14 amino acids. Trimming took 11 bases from V and 6 from J, leaving 19 bases between them. CDR1 SEHNR and CDR2 FQNEAQ come from the germline V gene (reference sequence).

This clone was recorded a few times. This chain connects TRBV30 to TRBJ1-2; no definite D call. The V and J ends lost 1 base and 4 bases respectively, with 10 bases between them. Germline loops: CDR1 GTSNPN, CDR2 SVGIG (reference sequence). The CDR3 is made up of 13 amino acids. The CDR3 is CAWSAEQTYGYTF. In DNA form, the CDR3 reads TGTGCCTGGAGTGCGGAACAGACCTATGGCTACACCTTC.

The CDR3 here is CASSFRHSGATDTQYF. As DNA, the CDR3 is TGTGCCAGCAGTTTTCGACACTCAGGGGCCACAGATACGCAGTATTTT. The chain joins TRBV28 to TRBJ2-3; D perhaps matches TRBD1 (6 bases). The CDR3 spans 16 residues. CDR1 MDHEN and CDR2 SYDVKM come from the germline V gene. The V gene lost 3 bases and the J gene lost 2 bases, with 15 bases spanning the gap.

The rearrangement links TRBV7-2 to TRBJ1-1; 7 bases are a match to TRBD1. The germline V gene encodes CDR1 SGHTA and CDR2 FQGNSA. With V trimmed by 5 bases and J by 0 bases, 12 bases remained unmatched. This CDR3 is built from 17 residues. CDR3: CASSRNLGQRLNTEAFF. The CDR3 nucleotides read TGTGCCAGCAGCAGAAATTTGGGACAGCGTCTGAACACTGAAGCTTTCTTT.

The V and J genes are TRBV25-1 and TRBJ1-1, with D perhaps matching TRBD1 (5 bases). CDR3 length: 13 residues. CDR1 is MGHDK, CDR2 SYGVNS, per germline. V shed 2 bases and J shed 8 bases, with 12 bases lying between them. The CDR3 DNA reads as TGTGCCAGCAGTGAAGGGCGGTGGGGCGAAGCTTTCTTT. This codes for CASSEGRWGEAFF. The full variable domain, with the rest looked up from reference TRBV25-1 and TRBJ1-1, is EADIYQTPRYLVIGTGKKITLECSQTMGHDKMYWYQQDPGMELHLIHYSYGVNSTEKGDLSSESTVSRIRTEHFPLTLESARPSHTSQYLCASSEGRWGEAFFGQGTRLTVV.

The chain employs TRBV29-1 and TRBJ1-5; the D gene is possibly TRBD1 (6 bases). Germline V lookup: CDR1 SQVTM, CDR2 ANQGSEA. The V and J ends lost 1 base and 6 bases respectively, with 10 bases between them. The CDR3 has 13 amino acids. CDR3 loop: CSVEGGRGQPQHF. CDR3 nucleotide sequence: TGCAGCGTTGAAGGGGGCAGGGGTCAGCCCCAGCATTTT. The variable domain in full, with the rest retrieved from reference TRBV29-1 and TRBJ1-5, is SAVISQKPSRDICQRGTSLTIQCQVDSQVTMMFWYRQQPGQSLTLIATANQGSEATYESGFVIDKFPISRPNLTFSTLTVSNMSPEDSSIYLCSVEGGRGQPQHFGDGTRLSIL.

In this sample, this clone turned up once. This chain joins TRBV11-2 and TRBJ2-5; a weak D match, TRBD1 (5 bases). The CDR3 extends over 14 amino acids. Trimming took off 6 bases at V and 4 bases at J, with 15 bases between the two ends. Germline V lookup: CDR1 SGHAT, CDR2 FQNNGV. CDR3 in amino acids: CASRPLQGRETQYF. In DNA form, the CDR3 reads TGTGCCAGCAGGCCATTGCAGGGAAGAGAGACCCAGTACTTC.

The chain joins TRBV9 to TRBJ1-5; D possibly corresponds to TRBD1 (5 bases). The V end was cut by 3 bases, the J end by 4 bases, with 14 bases between. This CDR3 is 15 amino acids long. Germline lookup yields CDR1 SGDLS and CDR2 YYNGEE. The CDR3 protein is CASSADGGRNQPQHF. The CDR3 region has the DNA TGTGCCAGCAGCGCCGACGGGGGAAGAAATCAGCCCCAGCATTTT.

V gene TRBV14 combines with J gene TRBJ1-2; possible D gene TRBD1, 6 bases. Germline V gene lookup returns CDR1 SGHDN and CDR2 FVKESK. V gave up 0 bases and J gave up 5 bases, with 13 bases separating them. The CDR3 covers 15 residues. CDR3 sequence: CASSQDLAGEYGYTF. The CDR3 DNA reads as TGTGCCAGCAGCCAAGATCTGGCAGGGGAATATGGCTACACCTTC.

The rearrangement uses TRBV19 and TRBJ1-5; 7 nucleotides match TRBD1. Unmatched junction bases numbered 10, after V lost 5 bases and J lost 6 bases. Germline lookup yields CDR1 LNHDA and CDR2 SQIVND (reference sequence). CDR3 length: 15 residues. This chain's CDR3 is CASSPDRAGSQPQHF. In DNA form, the CDR3 reads TGTGCCAGTAGTCCAGACAGGGCTGGCAGTCAGCCCCAGCATTTT.

This clone was detected only once. This chain joins TRBV6-5 and TRBJ1-4; D possibly corresponds to TRBD1 (5 bases). Trimming cost V 3 bases and J 4 bases, with 9 bases left between them. This CDR3 has 14 amino acids. The germline V gene encodes CDR1 MNHEY and CDR2 SVGAGI. CDR3 residues: CASSYTGGNEKLFF. The CDR3 bases are TGTGCCAGCAGTTATACGGGGGGTAATGAAAAACTGTTTTTT.

The V call is TRBV2, the J call TRBJ1-4, with 9 bases aligning to TRBD1. The CDR3 runs to 14 residues. Germline CDR1 and CDR2: SNHLY and FYNNEI. V lost 5 bases, J lost 7 bases, and 5 bases stayed unmatched. The CDR3 reads CASSRDREREKLFF. The DNA for the CDR3 is TGTGCCAGCAGTCGGGACAGGGAGCGTGAAAAACTGTTTTTT.

The rearrangement links TRBV12-3 or TRBV12-4 to TRBJ2-7; no reliable D call. V dropped 3 bases and J dropped 2 bases, with 8 bases sitting between them. The CDR3 spans 13 residues. CDR3 bases: TGTGCCAGCAGTTTTAGTTATCCCTACGAGCAGTACTTC. Translated, it gives CASSFSYPYEQYF.

The rearrangement joins TRBV7-9 to TRBJ1-6; D unclear. There are 12 residues in the CDR3. Trimming removed 5 bases at V and 9 bases at J, with 8 bases between. CDR1 SEHNR and CDR2 FQNEAQ come from the germline V gene (reference sequence). The CDR3 bases are TGTGCCAGCAGCCGGGCGGGTTCACCCCTCCACTTT. Translated, it gives CASSRAGSPLHF.

This clone has just a few counts. The V call is TRBV7-9, the J call TRBJ2-1, with 7 bases aligning to TRBD2. Germline trimming cut 5 bases from V and 16 bases from J; bases unmatched to any gene: 8. The CDR3 runs 11 residues. Germline loops: CDR1 SEHNR, CDR2 FQNEAQ (reference sequence). CDR3 protein: CASSETTSYFF. The CDR3 nucleotides are TGTGCCAGCAGCGAGACGACTAGCTACTTCTTC.

CDR3 nucleotide sequence: TGTGCCAGCAGTGAAGCGGGACAGGGAGTAGAAGCTTTCTTT. This translates into CASSEAGQGVEAFF. The chain uses TRBV2 and TRBJ1-1; 9 bases line up with TRBD1. This CDR3 spans 14 amino acids. With 0 bases clipped from V and 8 bases from J, the junction kept 4 bases outside the gene matches. Germline V gene data show CDR1 as SNHLY and CDR2 as FYNNEI. The full variable domain, its missing parts supplied by reference TRBV2 and TRBJ1-1, is EPEVTQTPSHQVTQMGQEVILRCVPISNHLYFYWYRQILGQKVEFLVSFYNNEISEKSEIFDDQFSVERPDGSNFTLKIRSTKLEDSAMYFCASSEAGQGVEAFFGQGTRLTVV.

The chain joins TRBV5-1 to TRBJ1-6, with D possibly TRBD1 on 6 matching bases. The V gene's germline CDR1 is SGHRS and CDR2 YFSETQ. Trimming pared 3 bases from V and 5 bases from J, leaving 6 bases between. The CDR3 spans 13 residues. The chain's CDR3 is CASSWTDNSPLHF. CDR3 sequence (DNA): TGCGCCAGCAGCTGGACAGATAATTCACCCCTCCACTTT.

The rearrangement joins TRBV15 to TRBJ1-3, with D possibly matching TRBD1 (6 bases). This CDR3 has 16 residues. Germline V gene lookup returns CDR1 LNHNV and CDR2 YYDKDF (reference sequence). V lost 3 bases and J 0 bases, leaving 12 bases between the germline ends. The DNA for the CDR3 is TGTGCCACCAGCAGGCAGACAGGTCCCTCTGGAAACACCATATATTTT. Residues: CATSRQTGPSGNTIYF.

This clone was seen only a few times. The V call is TRBV28, the J call TRBJ2-5; TRBD1 matches 9 bases. Germline assignment: CDR1 MDHEN and CDR2 SYDVKM. The CDR3 has 15 amino acids. Trimming took 3 bases from V and 4 from J; bases not matched to a gene: 6. The CDR3 sequence: CASSFYRGRGETQYF. The CDR3 DNA sequence: TGTGCCAGCAGTTTTTACAGGGGGCGCGGAGAGACCCAGTACTTC.

The V gene is TRBV6-1, the J gene TRBJ2-2; 7 bases agree with TRBD1. The CDR3 covers 17 residues. The ends lost 3 bases at V and 0 bases at J; junction bases unmatched: 7. CDR1 and CDR2 from the germline V gene are MNHNS and SASEGT. This CDR3 is CASSDTWDRANTGELFF. The CDR3 coding sequence is TGTGCCAGCAGTGATACTTGGGACAGAGCGAACACCGGGGAGCTGTTTTTT.